The entry below gives a single TCR beta chain sequence along with its context. The sample is drawn from a study of OX40 agonist ivuxolimab in advanced cancers. Study overall: Every 2 weeks, ivuxolimab was infused into the patients intravenously at between 0.01 and 10 mg/kg.

The ends were cut back, 1 base at V and 2 bases at J, with 9 bases in the middle. Germline V CDR1 and CDR2: SGHVS, FQNEAQ. The CDR3 covers 14 residues. The data were produced by immunoSEQ multiplex PCR, yet TCRdb's version contains in-frame clones alone and is incomplete. This table has about 80,000 clones, roughly 90% appearing once. The source was CD4+ or CD8+ T cells sorted from blood, collected in a trial of the OX40 agonist ivuxolimab. This clonotype was obtained from an adult with an advanced solid tumor such as melanoma, head and neck, liver or kidney cancer. The chain recombines TRBV7-8 with TRBJ2-7, with D perhaps given as TRBD1 or TRBD2 (5 bases each). CDR3 DNA: TGTGCCAGCAGCTTAGTGGGACGGACCTACGAGCAGTACTTC. Its protein product is CASSLVGRTYEQYF.